The TCR beta chain under discussion was sequenced for a study of blood T cell repertoires in COVID-19. Turning to the study itself: In each case, the material was cDNA or gDNA derived from T cells, B-cell-depleted T cells, or PBMCs.

Original handling: Amplification of reference gene primers provided the estimated nucleated cell counts. Only in-frame clones appear in the TCRdb table, and some are missing; sequencing was by immunoSEQ multiplex PCR. For V, J and clone size, that table is used; D and trimming come from the DNA. The sample contains 150,000 or so clones, about 87% of which appear only once. Seattle patients were enrolled during active infection and followed longitudinally. A note on this clone: The junction departs from germline at one end; a sequencing error may be responsible.

The CDR3 has 15 amino acids. CDR1 and CDR2 from the germline V gene are SSHAT and FNYEAQ (reference sequence). The source is a man aged 60-69 years with COVID-19, enrolled during active disease. Sequencing was performed on peripheral blood. This chain joins TRBV7-7 and TRBJ2-5; no reliable D call. The CDR3, as DNA: TGTGCTAGCAGCTTAGCAACATCCTACCAAGAGACCCAGTACTTC. Translated, it gives CASSLATSYQETQYF.